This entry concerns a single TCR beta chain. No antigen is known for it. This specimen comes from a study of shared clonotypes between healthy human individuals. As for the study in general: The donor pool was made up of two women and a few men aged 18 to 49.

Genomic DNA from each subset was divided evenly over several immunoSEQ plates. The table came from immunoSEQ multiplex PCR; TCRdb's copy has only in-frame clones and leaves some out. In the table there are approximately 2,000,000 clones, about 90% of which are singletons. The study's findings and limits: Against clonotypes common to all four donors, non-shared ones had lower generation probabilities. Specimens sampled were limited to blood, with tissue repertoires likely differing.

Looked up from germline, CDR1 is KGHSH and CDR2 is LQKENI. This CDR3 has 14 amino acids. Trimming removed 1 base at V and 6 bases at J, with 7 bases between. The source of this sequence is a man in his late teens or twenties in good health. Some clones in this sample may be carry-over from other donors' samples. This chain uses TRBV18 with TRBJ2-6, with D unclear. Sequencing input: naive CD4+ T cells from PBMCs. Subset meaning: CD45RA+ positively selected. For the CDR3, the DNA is TGTGCCAGCTCACCACTCGTAGAGGCCAACGTCCTGACTTTC. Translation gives CASSPLVEANVLTF.